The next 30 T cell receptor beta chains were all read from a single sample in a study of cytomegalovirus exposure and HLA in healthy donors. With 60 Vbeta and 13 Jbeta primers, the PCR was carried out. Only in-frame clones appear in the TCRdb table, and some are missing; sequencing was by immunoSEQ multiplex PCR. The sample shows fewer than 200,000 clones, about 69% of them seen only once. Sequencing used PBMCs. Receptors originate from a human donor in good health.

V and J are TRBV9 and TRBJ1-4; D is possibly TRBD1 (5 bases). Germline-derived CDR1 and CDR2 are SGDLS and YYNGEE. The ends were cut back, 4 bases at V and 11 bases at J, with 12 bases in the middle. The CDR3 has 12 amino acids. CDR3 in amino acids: CASSPLRGKLFF. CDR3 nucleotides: TGTGCCAGCAGCCCCCTTCGGGGGAAACTGTTTTTT. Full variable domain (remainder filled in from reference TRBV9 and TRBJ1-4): DSGVTQTPKHLITATGQRVTLRCSPRSGDLSVYWYQQSLDQGLQFLIQYYNGEERAKGNILERFSAQQFPDLHSELNLSSLELGDSALYFCASSPLRGKLFFGSGTQLSVL.

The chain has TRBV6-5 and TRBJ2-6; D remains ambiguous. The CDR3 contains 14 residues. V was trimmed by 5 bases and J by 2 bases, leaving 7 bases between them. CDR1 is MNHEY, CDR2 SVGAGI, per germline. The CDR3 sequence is CASSTRTGANVLTF. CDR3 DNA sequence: TGTGCCAGCAGTACCAGGACTGGGGCCAACGTCCTGACTTTC.

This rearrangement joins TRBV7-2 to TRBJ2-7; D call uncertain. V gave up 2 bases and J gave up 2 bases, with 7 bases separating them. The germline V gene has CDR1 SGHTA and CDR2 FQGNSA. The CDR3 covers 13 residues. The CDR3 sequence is CASSLTQTYEQYF. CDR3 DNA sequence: TGTGCCAGCAGCTTAACCCAGACCTACGAGCAGTACTTC.

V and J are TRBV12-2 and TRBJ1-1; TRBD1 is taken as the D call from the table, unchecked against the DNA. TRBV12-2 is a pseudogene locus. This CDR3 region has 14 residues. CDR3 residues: CASRHYGTGTEAFF. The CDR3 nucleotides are TGTGCAAGTCGCCACTACGGGACAGGTACTGAAGCTTTCTTT.

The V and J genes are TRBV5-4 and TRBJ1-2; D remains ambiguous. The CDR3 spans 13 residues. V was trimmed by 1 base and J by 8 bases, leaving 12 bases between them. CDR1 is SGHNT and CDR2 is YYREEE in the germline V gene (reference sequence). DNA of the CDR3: TGTGCCAGCAGCTTGCGGGAAGAGGGCGGCTACACCTTC. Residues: CASSLREEGGYTF.

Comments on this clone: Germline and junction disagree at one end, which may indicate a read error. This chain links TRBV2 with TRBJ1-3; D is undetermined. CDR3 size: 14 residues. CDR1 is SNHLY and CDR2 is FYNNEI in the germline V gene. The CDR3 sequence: CASSGYDSGNTIYF. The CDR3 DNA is TGTGCTAGCAGCGGGTATGACTCTGGAAACACCATATATTTT.

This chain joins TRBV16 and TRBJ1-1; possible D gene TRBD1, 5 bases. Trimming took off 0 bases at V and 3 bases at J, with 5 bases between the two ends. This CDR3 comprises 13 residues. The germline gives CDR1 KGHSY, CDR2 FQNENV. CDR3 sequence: CASSQSRDTEAFF. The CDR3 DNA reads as TGTGCCAGCAGCCAATCCAGGGACACTGAAGCTTTCTTT.

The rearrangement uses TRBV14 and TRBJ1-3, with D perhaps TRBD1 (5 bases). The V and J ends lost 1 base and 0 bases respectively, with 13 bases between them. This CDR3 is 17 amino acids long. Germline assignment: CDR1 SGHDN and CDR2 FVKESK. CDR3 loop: CASSQVGQALSGNTIYF. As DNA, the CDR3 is TGTGCCAGCAGCCAAGTGGGGCAGGCTCTCTCTGGAAACACCATATATTTT.

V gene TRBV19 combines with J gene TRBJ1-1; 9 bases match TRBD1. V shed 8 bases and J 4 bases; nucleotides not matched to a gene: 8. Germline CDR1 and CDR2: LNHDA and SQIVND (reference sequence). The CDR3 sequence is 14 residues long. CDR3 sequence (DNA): TGTGCCAGTGGACAGGGGACGGGTAGCACTGAAGCTTTCTTT. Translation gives CASGQGTGSTEAFF.

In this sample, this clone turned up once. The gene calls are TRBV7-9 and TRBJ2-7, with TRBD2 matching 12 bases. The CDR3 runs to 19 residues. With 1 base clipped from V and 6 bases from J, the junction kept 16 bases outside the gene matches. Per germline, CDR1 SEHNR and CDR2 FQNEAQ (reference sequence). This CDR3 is CASSLVRTSGALNGREQYF. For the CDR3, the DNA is TGTGCCAGCAGCTTAGTTAGGACTAGCGGGGCCCTGAATGGACGCGAGCAGTACTTC.

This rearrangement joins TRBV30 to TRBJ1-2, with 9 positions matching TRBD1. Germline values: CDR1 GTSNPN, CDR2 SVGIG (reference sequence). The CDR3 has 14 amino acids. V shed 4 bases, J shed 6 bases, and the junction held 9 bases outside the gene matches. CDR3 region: CAWNSGTGKDGYTF. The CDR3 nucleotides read TGTGCCTGGAACTCCGGGACAGGGAAGGATGGCTACACCTTC.

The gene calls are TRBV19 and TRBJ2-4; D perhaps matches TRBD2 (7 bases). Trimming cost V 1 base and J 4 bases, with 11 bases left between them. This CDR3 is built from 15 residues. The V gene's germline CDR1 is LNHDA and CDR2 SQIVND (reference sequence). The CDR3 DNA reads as TGTGCCAGTAGTATAGCCGGGGGGCTGAAAAACATTCAGTACTTC. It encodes CASSIAGGLKNIQYF.

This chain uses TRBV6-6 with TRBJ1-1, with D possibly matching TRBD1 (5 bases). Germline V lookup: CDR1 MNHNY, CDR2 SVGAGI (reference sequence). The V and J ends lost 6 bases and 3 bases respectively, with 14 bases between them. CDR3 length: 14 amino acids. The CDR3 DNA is TGTGCCAGCAGGTACGGGGGGGTGTACACTGAAGCTTTCTTT. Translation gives CASRYGGVYTEAFF.

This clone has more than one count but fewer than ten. CDR3 region: CASSEGQAYEQYF. CDR3 coding DNA: TGTGCCAGCAGCGAGGGACAAGCCTACGAGCAGTACTTC. The rearrangement links TRBV6-1 to TRBJ2-7; D may be TRBD1 (6 bases). V lost 6 bases and J 2 bases, leaving 11 bases between the germline ends. CDR1 and CDR2 from the germline V gene are MNHNS and SASEGT. This CDR3 has 13 residues.

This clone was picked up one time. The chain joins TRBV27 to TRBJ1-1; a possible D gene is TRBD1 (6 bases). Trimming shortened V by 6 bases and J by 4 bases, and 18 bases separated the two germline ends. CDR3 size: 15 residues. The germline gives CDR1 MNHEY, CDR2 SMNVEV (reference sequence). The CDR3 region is CASSILTGLPTEAFF. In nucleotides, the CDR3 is TGTGCCAGCAGCATACTGACAGGACTCCCCACTGAAGCTTTCTTT.

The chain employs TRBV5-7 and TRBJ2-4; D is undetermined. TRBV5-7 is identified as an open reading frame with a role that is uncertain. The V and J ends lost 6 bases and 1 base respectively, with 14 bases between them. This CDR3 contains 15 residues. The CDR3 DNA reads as TGTGCCAGCACCTCGGGTATGAGGGCCAAAAACATTCAGTACTTC. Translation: CASTSGMRAKNIQYF.

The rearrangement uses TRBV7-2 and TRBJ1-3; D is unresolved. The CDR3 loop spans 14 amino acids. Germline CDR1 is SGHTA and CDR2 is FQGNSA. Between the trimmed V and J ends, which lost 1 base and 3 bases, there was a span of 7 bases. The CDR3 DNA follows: TGTGCCAGCAGCTTAGGTAACGGTGGAAACACCATATATTTT. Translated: CASSLGNGGNTIYF. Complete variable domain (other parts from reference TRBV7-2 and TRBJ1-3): GAGVSQSPSNKVTEKGKDVELRCDPISGHTALYWYRQSLGQGLEFLIYFQGNSAPDKSGLPSDRFSAERTGGSVSTLTIQRTQQEDSAVYLCASSLGNGGNTIYFGEGSWLTVV.

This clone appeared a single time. Here the CDR3 reads CAWRGQNSRAMNTEAFF. CDR3 nucleotides: TGTGCCTGGAGGGGCCAGAACTCCAGAGCCATGAACACTGAAGCTTTCTTT. The chain is built from TRBV30 and TRBJ1-1; D call uncertain. Trimming removed 3 bases from V and 0 bases from J, with 20 bases in between. This CDR3 spans 17 amino acids. Looked up from germline, CDR1 is GTSNPN and CDR2 is SVGIG (reference sequence).

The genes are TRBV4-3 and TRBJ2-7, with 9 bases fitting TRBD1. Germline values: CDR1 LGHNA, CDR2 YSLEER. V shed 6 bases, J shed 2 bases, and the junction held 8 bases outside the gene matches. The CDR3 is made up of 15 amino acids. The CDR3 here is CASSRGGTGPYEQYF. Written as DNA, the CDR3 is TGCGCCAGCAGTCGAGGGGGGACAGGGCCCTACGAGCAGTACTTC.

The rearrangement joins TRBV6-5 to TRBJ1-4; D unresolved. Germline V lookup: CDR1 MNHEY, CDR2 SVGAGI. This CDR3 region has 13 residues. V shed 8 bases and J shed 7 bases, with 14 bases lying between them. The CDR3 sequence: CASGRGGGEKLFF. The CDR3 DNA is TGTGCCAGCGGTCGCGGAGGAGGTGAAAAACTGTTTTTT.

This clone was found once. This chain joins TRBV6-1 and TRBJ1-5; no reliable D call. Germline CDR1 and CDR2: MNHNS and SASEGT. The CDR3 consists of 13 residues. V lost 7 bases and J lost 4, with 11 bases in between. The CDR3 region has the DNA TGTGCCAGCACCGAACTACCTAATCAGCCCCAGCATTTT. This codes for CASTELPNQPQHF.

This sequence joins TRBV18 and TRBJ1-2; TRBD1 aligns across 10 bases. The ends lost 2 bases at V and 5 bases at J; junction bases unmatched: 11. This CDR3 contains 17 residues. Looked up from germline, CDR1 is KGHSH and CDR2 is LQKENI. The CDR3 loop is CASSPKLTGTGDYGYTF. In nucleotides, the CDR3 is TGTGCCAGCTCACCAAAACTAACCGGGACAGGGGATTATGGCTACACCTTC.

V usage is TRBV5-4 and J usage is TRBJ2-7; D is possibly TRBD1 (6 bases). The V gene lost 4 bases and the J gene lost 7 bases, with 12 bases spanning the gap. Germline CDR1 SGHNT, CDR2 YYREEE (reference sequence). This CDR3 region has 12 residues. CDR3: CASSPRTEEQYF. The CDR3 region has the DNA TGTGCCAGCAGCCCGAGGACAGAAGAGCAGTACTTC.

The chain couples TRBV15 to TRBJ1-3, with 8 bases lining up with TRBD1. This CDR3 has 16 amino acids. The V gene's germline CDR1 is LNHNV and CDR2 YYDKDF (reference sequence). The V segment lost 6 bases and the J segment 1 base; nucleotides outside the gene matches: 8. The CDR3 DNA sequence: TGTGCCACCAGTGTGGACAGGGAGATTTCTGGAAACACCATATATTTT. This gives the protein CATSVDREISGNTIYF.

The CDR3 sequence: CASSQEWADRELYEQYF. The DNA for the CDR3 is TGCGCCAGCAGCCAAGAATGGGCCGACAGGGAGCTATACGAGCAGTACTTC. The genes are TRBV4-1 and TRBJ2-7, with TRBD1 matching 7 bases. The junction had 12 bases not matched to a gene; V was cut back by 0 bases and J by 4 bases. Germline values: CDR1 MGHRA, CDR2 YSYEKL. This CDR3 comprises 17 residues.

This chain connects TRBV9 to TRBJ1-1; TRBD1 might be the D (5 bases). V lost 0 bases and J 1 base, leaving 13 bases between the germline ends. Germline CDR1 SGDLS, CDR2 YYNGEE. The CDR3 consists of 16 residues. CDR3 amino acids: CASSVEGGAGNTEAFF. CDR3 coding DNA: TGTGCCAGCAGCGTAGAGGGTGGGGCCGGGAACACTGAAGCTTTCTTT.

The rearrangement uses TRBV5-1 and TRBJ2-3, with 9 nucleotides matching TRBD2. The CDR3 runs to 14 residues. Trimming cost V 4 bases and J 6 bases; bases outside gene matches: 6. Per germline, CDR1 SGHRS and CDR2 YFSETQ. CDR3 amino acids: CASSRGLAQDTQYF. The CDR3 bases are TGCGCCAGCAGCCGGGGACTAGCTCAGGATACGCAGTATTTT.

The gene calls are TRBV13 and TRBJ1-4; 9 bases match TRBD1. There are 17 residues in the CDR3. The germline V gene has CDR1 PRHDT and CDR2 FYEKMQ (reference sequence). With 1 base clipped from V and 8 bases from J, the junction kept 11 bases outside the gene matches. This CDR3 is CASSLAGGQGIGEKLFF. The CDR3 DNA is TGTGCCAGCAGCTTAGCCGGTGGACAGGGGATAGGGGAAAAACTGTTTTTT.

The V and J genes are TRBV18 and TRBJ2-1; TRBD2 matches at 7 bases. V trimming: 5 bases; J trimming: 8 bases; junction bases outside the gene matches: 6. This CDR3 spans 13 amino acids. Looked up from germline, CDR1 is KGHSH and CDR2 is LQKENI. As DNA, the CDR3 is TGTGCCAGCTCATCGGGGGGTCGGCATGAGCAGTTCTTC. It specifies CASSSGGRHEQFF.

The CDR3 protein is CSVGVRGGSYEQYF. The CDR3 DNA reads as TGCAGCGTTGGGGTGAGGGGAGGAAGCTACGAGCAGTACTTC. The chain uses TRBV29-1 and TRBJ2-7; tentative D call: TRBD2 (6 bases). This CDR3 region has 14 residues. Looked up from germline, CDR1 is SQVTM and CDR2 is ANQGSEA. V was trimmed by 4 bases and J by 3 bases, leaving 16 bases between them.